Following are 27 T cell receptor beta chains from one sample sequenced in a study of T cell clonotyping in hematopoietic cell transplantation. Using immunoSEQ multiplex PCR, the repertoire was profiled, and TCRdb retains in-frame clones only, with some absent. The sample has approximately 6,400 clones, roughly 80% seen once; the top ten hold over 30%. The sample was peripheral blood mononuclear cells, taken 180 days after allogeneic stem cell transplant. The receptors were gathered from a male patient between 65 and 85 years old who had an allogeneic stem cell transplant from an unrelated donor, so T cells may come from the graft donor. Some clones in this sample may be carry-over from other donors' samples.

The rearrangement uses TRBV5-6 and TRBJ2-5; D may be TRBD2 (6 bases). With 3 bases removed from V and 5 bases from J, the gap between germline ends came to 14 bases. The CDR3 runs 14 residues. The V gene's germline CDR1 is SGHDT and CDR2 YYEEEE. In DNA, the CDR3 is TGTGCCAGCAGCTCGAACGGGAGATGGGAGACCCAGTACTTC. This gives the protein CASSSNGRWETQYF.

This clone has just one count. The CDR3 nucleotides are TGTGCCAGCAGCTTAGAAGGCAGGGGGGAGACCCAGTACTTC. Amino acid sequence: CASSLEGRGETQYF. The V gene is TRBV7-2, the J gene TRBJ2-5; 7 nucleotides agree with TRBD1. Germline assignment: CDR1 SGHTA and CDR2 FQGNSA. CDR3 length: 14 residues. The V segment lost 1 base and the J segment 5 bases; nucleotides outside the gene matches: 4.

This clone was counted a few times. V gene TRBV5-1 combines with J gene TRBJ2-7; TRBD2 might be the D (6 bases). The CDR3 is 13 amino acids. Per germline, CDR1 SGHRS and CDR2 YFSETQ. V was clipped by 2 bases and J by 3 bases, with 9 bases between them. The CDR3 reads CASSFGTGYEQYF. As DNA, the CDR3 is TGCGCCAGCAGCTTCGGGACTGGCTACGAGCAGTACTTC. Using reference TRBV5-1 and TRBJ2-7 for the parts outside the CDR3, the full variable domain is KAGVTQTPRYLIKTRGQQVTLSCSPISGHRSVSWYQQTPGQGLQFLFEYFSETQRNKGNFPGRFSGRQFSNSRSEMNVSTLELGDSALYLCASSFGTGYEQYFGPGTRLTVT.

The chain carries TRBV5-1 and TRBJ2-5, with 9 bases lining up with TRBD1. Germline CDR1 reads SGHRS; CDR2 reads YFSETQ. With V trimmed by 3 bases and J by 5 bases, 5 bases remained unmatched. The CDR3 extends over 14 amino acids. The CDR3 coding sequence is TGCGCCAGCAGCTACGGACAGGGGTCGGAGACCCAGTACTTC. Translating it yields CASSYGQGSETQYF.

This chain links TRBV5-8 with TRBJ1-1; D remains unclear. V shed 0 bases and J shed 5 bases, with 14 bases lying between them. This CDR3 is built from 15 residues. Germline V gives CDR1 SGHTS, CDR2 YDEGEE. CDR3 bases: TGTGCCAGCAGCTTGGGGTATCTCTGGGGAACTGAAGCTTTCTTT. Amino acid sequence: CASSLGYLWGTEAFF.

This clone is medium-sized (0.01 to 0.1%) in the sample. The chain employs TRBV4-3 and TRBJ2-1, with 10 bases aligning to TRBD1. Germline lookup yields CDR1 LGHNA and CDR2 YSLEER. With 0 bases clipped from V and 4 bases from J, the junction kept 6 bases outside the gene matches. The CDR3 covers 17 residues. The chain's CDR3 is CASSQEQTGGPYNEQFF. Here the CDR3 DNA reads TGCGCCAGCAGCCAAGAGCAGACAGGGGGCCCTTACAATGAGCAGTTCTTC.

By share, this clone counts as large (0.1 to 1%). This chain links TRBV7-9 with TRBJ2-2, with a weak D call TRBD1 (6 bases). The CDR3 covers 17 residues. V was pared by 5 bases and J by 4 bases, with 20 bases between. From germline, CDR1 is SEHNR and CDR2 FQNEAQ (reference sequence). The CDR3 protein is CASSTGIISPLTGELFF. The CDR3 nucleotides are TGTGCCAGCAGCACAGGGATTATCTCCCCCCTCACCGGGGAGCTGTTTTTT. The complete variable domain, with remaining parts taken from reference TRBV7-9 and TRBJ2-2, reads DTGVSQNPRHKITKRGQNVTFRCDPISEHNRLYWYRQTLGQGPEFLTYFQNEAQLEKSRLLSDRFSAERPKGSFSTLEIQRTEQGDSAMYLCASSTGIISPLTGELFFGEGSRLTVL.

The table lists this clone with a few counts. J is TRBJ2-1 and V is TRBV2; no firm D call. Germline V CDR1 and CDR2: SNHLY, FYNNEI. Trimming pared 6 bases from V and 3 bases from J, leaving 3 bases between. The CDR3 totals 11 residues. This chain's CDR3 is CASSYYNEQFF. The CDR3, as DNA: TGTGCCAGCAGCTACTACAATGAGCAGTTCTTC.

V is TRBV28 and J is TRBJ2-7; 8 nucleotides agree with TRBD1. The CDR3 has 17 residues. V dropped 5 bases and J dropped 4; count of bases not matched to a gene: 16. Germline V gene lookup returns CDR1 MDHEN and CDR2 SYDVKM. The CDR3 DNA reads as TGTGCCAGCAGTCCCCTCCCTGGACAGGGAAGATCGTACGAGCAGTACTTC. Amino acids: CASSPLPGQGRSYEQYF.

The rearrangement links TRBV5-6 to TRBJ2-7, with 9 bases identical to TRBD1. The trim removed 5 bases at V and 5 bases at J, leaving 5 bases unmatched. This CDR3 is built from 13 residues. Germline CDR1 reads SGHDT; CDR2 reads YYEEEE. The CDR3 region has the DNA TGTGCCAGCAGTCAATGGACAGGGGACGAGCAGTACTTC. This codes for CASSQWTGDEQYF.

This sequence joins TRBV19 and TRBJ2-6; no firm D call. CDR1 and CDR2 from the germline V gene are LNHDA and SQIVND (reference sequence). This CDR3 is built from 13 residues. Trimming took 6 bases from V and 2 from J, leaving 5 bases between them. The CDR3 DNA reads as TGTGCCAGTAGGACTCCTGGGGCCAACGTCCTGACTTTC. Encoded protein: CASRTPGANVLTF.

The V call is TRBV2, the J call TRBJ1-3; unclear D gene. Germline V CDR1 and CDR2: SNHLY, FYNNEI. CDR3 length: 11 residues. Trimming took 6 bases from V and 3 from J, leaving 3 bases between them. CDR3 bases: TGTGCCAGCAGCTTTGGAAACACCATATATTTT. Translating gives CASSFGNTIYF.

The gene calls are TRBV5-1 and TRBJ1-2; D is perhaps TRBD1 (6 bases). The germline gives CDR1 SGHRS, CDR2 YFSETQ. The CDR3 is made up of 13 amino acids. Trimming shortened V by 0 bases and J by 7 bases, and 10 bases separated the two germline ends. CDR3: CASSLDRVGGYTF. CDR3 nucleotide sequence: TGCGCCAGCAGCTTGGACAGGGTGGGTGGCTACACCTTC.

The chain has TRBV28 and TRBJ2-5; D is uncertain. The germline V gene has CDR1 MDHEN and CDR2 SYDVKM. V lost 2 bases and J 5 bases, leaving 6 bases between the germline ends. CDR3 length: 12 residues. The CDR3 sequence is CASSLGWETQYF. The CDR3 region has the DNA TGTGCCAGCAGTTTAGGATGGGAGACCCAGTACTTC.

The chain recombines TRBV10-3 with TRBJ2-1; no clear D gene. CDR1 and CDR2 (germline): ENHRY, SYGVKD. Deletions cut 0 bases from V and 5 bases from J, with 5 bases between. CDR3 length: 13 amino acids. CDR3 protein: CAISESLHNEQFF. DNA of the CDR3: TGTGCCATCAGTGAGTCGCTCCACAATGAGCAGTTCTTC.

This clone was counted between two and nine times. This chain links TRBV27 with TRBJ2-3; D gene ambiguous. Germline assignment: CDR1 MNHEY and CDR2 SMNVEV (reference sequence). CDR3 size: 14 residues. V was shortened by 5 bases and J by 0 bases, with 9 bases between the two germline ends. The CDR3 loop reads CASSELSSTDTQYF. The CDR3 nucleotides read TGTGCCAGCAGTGAACTTAGTAGCACAGATACGCAGTATTTT.

This chain joins TRBV5-1 and TRBJ2-7; 9 bases line up with TRBD1. Germline V lookup: CDR1 SGHRS, CDR2 YFSETQ. With V trimmed by 0 bases and J by 2 bases, 3 bases remained unmatched. The CDR3 runs to 15 residues. The CDR3 here is CASSLGGTGTYEQYF. Here the CDR3 DNA reads TGCGCCAGCAGCTTGGGAGGGACAGGGACCTACGAGCAGTACTTC.

J is TRBJ1-1 and V is TRBV28; D may be TRBD1 (6 bases). Germline lookup yields CDR1 MDHEN and CDR2 SYDVKM. This CDR3 has 15 amino acids. V was clipped by 6 bases and J by 4 bases, with 18 bases between them. The DNA for the CDR3 is TGTGCCAGCAGATCCCTGGGGGCAGGTGGCACTGAAGCTTTCTTT. This encodes CASRSLGAGGTEAFF. Full variable domain (missing parts from reference TRBV28 and TRBJ1-1): DVKVTQSSRYLVKRTGEKVFLECVQDMDHENMFWYRQDPGLGLRLIYFSYDVKMKEKGDIPEGYSVSREKKERFSLILESASTNQTSMYLCASRSLGAGGTEAFFGQGTRLTVV.

This chain connects TRBV6-5 to TRBJ2-7, with TRBD2 matching 9 bases. This CDR3 has 14 amino acids. The germline V gene encodes CDR1 MNHEY and CDR2 SVGAGI. V dropped 6 bases and J dropped 7; count of bases not matched to a gene: 10. Here the CDR3 reads CASRQTSGTREQYF. In nucleotides, the CDR3 is TGTGCCAGCAGGCAGACTAGCGGAACTAGGGAGCAGTACTTC.

The rearrangement joins TRBV10-3 to TRBJ1-1; D is ambiguous. Germline CDR1 and CDR2: ENHRY and SYGVKD. The V end lost 6 bases, the J end lost 0 bases, and 11 bases lay between the germline ends. The CDR3 totals 14 residues. CDR3 in amino acids: CAISSGEVNTEAFF. The CDR3, as DNA: TGTGCCATCAGCTCTGGGGAGGTGAACACTGAAGCTTTCTTT.

The chain carries TRBV6-5 and TRBJ2-3; 8 nucleotides line up with TRBD1. The junction had 11 bases not matched to a gene; V was cut back by 8 bases and J by 7 bases. This CDR3 comprises 14 residues. CDR1 and CDR2 from the germline V gene are MNHEY and SVGAGI. In DNA form, the CDR3 reads TGTGCCAGCTGGGCAGGGGGCATCCCGAATACGCAGTATTTT. The encoded protein is CASWAGGIPNTQYF.

This clone is hyperexpanded by share. J is TRBJ2-1 and V is TRBV7-9; 10 bases align to TRBD2. Germline V gene sequence: CDR1 SEHNR, CDR2 FQNEAQ (reference sequence). The CDR3 has 13 residues. CDR3 protein: CAGAGGPDNEQFF. CDR3 nucleotides: TGTGCTGGAGCGGGAGGGCCGGACAATGAGCAGTTCTTC.

V is TRBV6-5 and J is TRBJ2-7, with D perhaps matching TRBD1 (5 bases). Germline V CDR1 and CDR2: MNHEY, SVGAGI. The CDR3 loop spans 14 amino acids. The V end lost 5 bases, the J end lost 3 bases, and 14 bases lay between the germline ends. The CDR3 is CASSKSRDYYEQYF. CDR3 nucleotide sequence: TGTGCCAGCAGTAAATCCAGGGATTACTACGAGCAGTACTTC.

As regards this clone: Germline and junction disagree at one end, which may indicate a read error. This chain connects TRBV13 to TRBJ2-7; tentative D call: TRBD2 (7 bases). Germline V gene sequence: CDR1 PRHDT, CDR2 FYEKMQ (reference sequence). The CDR3 length is 13 residues. Written as DNA, the CDR3 is TGTGCCAGCAGCTTAGGCCGCAGCGGGGCGGACAGATTC. Its protein is CASSLGRSGADRF.

V is TRBV7-2 and J is TRBJ1-3, with no clear D. CDR3 size: 16 residues. V shed 4 bases and J shed 1 base, with 14 bases lying between them. Germline V lookup: CDR1 SGHTA, CDR2 FQGNSA. The CDR3 DNA reads TGTGCCAGCAGCTACCCATGGGCCGGATCTGGAAACACCATATATTTT. Its translation is CASSYPWAGSGNTIYF.

The gene calls are TRBV19 and TRBJ2-3; the D gene is possibly TRBD2 (5 bases). This CDR3 spans 16 amino acids. The V gene's germline CDR1 is LNHDA and CDR2 SQIVND (reference sequence). V shed 7 bases and J shed 3 bases, with 20 bases lying between them. This chain's CDR3 is CASTLDSASETDTQYF. CDR3 DNA sequence: TGTGCCAGTACCCTGGACTCGGCGTCGGAAACAGATACGCAGTATTTT.

This clone was picked up a small number of times. The chain carries TRBV5-8 and TRBJ1-2, with D possibly being TRBD1 (5 bases). V lost 0 bases and J lost 8, with 14 bases in between. Germline V gives CDR1 SGHTS, CDR2 YDEGEE. There are 14 residues in the CDR3. CDR3 coding DNA: TGTGCCAGCAGCTTGGGGGGCCTGAGGGTCGGCTACACCTTC. It is translated as CASSLGGLRVGYTF.